A selection of T cell receptor beta chains follows, all from one sample in a study of T cell responses to AZD1222 COVID-19 vaccine. Sequencing used immunoSEQ multiplex PCR; TCRdb keeps in-frame clones, though not all of them. The sample yields fewer than 200,000 clones, roughly 88% seen once. The sample in question was peripheral blood, obtained 28 days after the second AZD1222 dose. The receptors here all came from an adult who received the AZD1222 COVID-19 vaccine. Each CDR3 is given with its conserved first and last residue. The D gene is left open where the match is weak. The size entry is marked missing in some rows and otherwise reads once, few, many or a size class.

d_gene,abundance,v_gene,j_gene,len,CDR3aa,CDR3nt
-,-,TRBV29-1,TRBJ2-3,12,CSATGLEDTQYF,TGCAGCGCCACCGGACTTGAGGATACGCAGTATTTT
-,-,TRBV7-8,TRBJ2-7,14,CASSLGTNSYEQYF,TGTGCCAGCAGCTTAGGTACAAACTCCTACGAGCAGTACTTC
-,-,TRBV10-3,TRBJ1-3,13,CATMLGAGNTIYF,TGTGCCACCATGTTGGGGGCTGGAAACACCATATATTTT
TRBD1,-,TRBV6-2/TRBV6-3,TRBJ2-5,14,CASSRTGSEETQYF,TGTGCCAGCAGCCGGACAGGGTCGGAGGAGACCCAGTACTTC
-,once,TRBV6-5,TRBJ1-4,15,CASSPRGTTNEKLFF,TGTGCCAGCAGTCCCCGGGGGACTACGAATGAAAAACTGTTTTTT
-,-,TRBV19,TRBJ2-2,16,CASSIRSGANTGELFF,TGTGCCAGTAGTATACGGTCGGGTGCGAACACCGGGGAGCTGTTTTTT
-,-,TRBV13,TRBJ1-1,13,CASKDSMGTEAFF,TGTGCCAGCAAAGACTCAATGGGAACTGAAGCTTTCTTT
-,-,TRBV2,TRBJ1-2,13,CASRTDAPWGYTF,TGTGCCAGCAGGACAGACGCCCCATGGGGCTACACCTTC
-,-,TRBV2,TRBJ1-3,13,CASSGTGGNTIYF,TGTGCCAGCAGCGGGACGGGTGGAAACACCATATATTTT
-,once,TRBV6-1,TRBJ1-2,14,CASSEVGGANGYTF,TGTGCCAGCAGTGAAGTGGGGGGGGCCAATGGCTACACCTTC
-,-,TRBV19,TRBJ1-2,12,CASSNPGSGYTF,TGTGCCAGTAGTAACCCGGGGTCGGGCTACACCTTC
-,-,TRBV7-8,TRBJ2-6,18,CASSLDFLWASGANVLTF,TGTGCCAGCAGCTTAGATTTCCTTTGGGCATCTGGGGCCAACGTCCTGACTTTC
-,-,TRBV6-5,TRBJ1-2,14,CASSYDKSNYGYTF,TGTGCCAGCAGTTACGACAAGTCTAACTATGGCTACACCTTC
-,-,TRBV11-2,TRBJ1-2,12,CASSPGRYGYTF,TGTGCCAGCAGCCCGGGAAGATATGGCTACACCTTC
-,-,TRBV10-3,TRBJ1-1,14,CAISEDQGFNEAFF,TGTGCCATCAGTGAAGACCAGGGTTTCAATGAAGCTTTCTTT
TRBD1,once,TRBV5-5,TRBJ2-5,14,CASSRGQVFGTQYF,TGTGCCAGCAGCCGCGGACAGGTATTCGGGACCCAGTACTTC
-,-,TRBV6-4,TRBJ2-5,13,CASSARPGETQYF,TGTGCCAGCAGTGCTAGACCGGGGGAGACCCAGTACTTC